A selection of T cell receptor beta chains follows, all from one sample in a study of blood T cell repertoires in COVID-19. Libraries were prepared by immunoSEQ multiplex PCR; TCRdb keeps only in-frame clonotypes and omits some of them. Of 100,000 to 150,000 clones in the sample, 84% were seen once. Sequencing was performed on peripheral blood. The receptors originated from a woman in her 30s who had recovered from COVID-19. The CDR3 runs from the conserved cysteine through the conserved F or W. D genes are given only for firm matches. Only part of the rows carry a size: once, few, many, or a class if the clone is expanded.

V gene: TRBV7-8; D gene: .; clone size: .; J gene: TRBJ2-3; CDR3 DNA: TGTGCCAGCAGCTTAGCGTTGCAGGGAAGCACAGATACGCAGTATTTT; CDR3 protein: CASSLALQGSTDTQYF
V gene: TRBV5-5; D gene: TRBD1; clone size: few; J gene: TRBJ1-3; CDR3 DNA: TGTGCCAGCAGCTCACAGGGGGCATTCGGAAACACCATATATTTT; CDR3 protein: CASSSQGAFGNTIYF
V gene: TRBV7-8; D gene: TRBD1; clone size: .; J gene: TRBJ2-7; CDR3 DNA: TGTGCCAGCACCGCCCGGGGACAGTCCTACGAGCAGTACTTC; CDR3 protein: CASTARGQSYEQYF
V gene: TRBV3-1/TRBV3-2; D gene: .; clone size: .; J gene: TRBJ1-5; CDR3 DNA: TGTGCCAGCAGCCAAGATTCCCTAACTAGCAATCAGCCCCAGCATTTT; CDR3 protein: CASSQDSLTSNQPQHF
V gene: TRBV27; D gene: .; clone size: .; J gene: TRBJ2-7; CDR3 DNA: TGTGCCAGCAGTTTATCTGCAGGGACCTACGAGCAGTACTTC; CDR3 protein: CASSLSAGTYEQYF
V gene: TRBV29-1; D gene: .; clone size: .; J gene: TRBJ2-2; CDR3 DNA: TGCAGCGTTATCCCGGGGACCGGGGAGCTGTTTTTT; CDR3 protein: CSVIPGTGELFF
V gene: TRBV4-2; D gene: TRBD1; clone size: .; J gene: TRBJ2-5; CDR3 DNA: TGTGCCAGCAGCTCGGTGGACAGGGGGCCCCAAGAGACCCAGTACTTC; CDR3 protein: CASSSVDRGPQETQYF
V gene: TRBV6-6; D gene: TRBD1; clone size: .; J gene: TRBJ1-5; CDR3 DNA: TGTGCCAGCAGTATGGACAGGGGTGGGCAGCCCCAGCATTTT; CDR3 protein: CASSMDRGGQPQHF
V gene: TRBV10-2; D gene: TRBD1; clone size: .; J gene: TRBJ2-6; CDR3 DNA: TGCGCCAGCAGTGACTGGGGGACAGCTGGGGCCAACGTCCTGACTTTC; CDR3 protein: CASSDWGTAGANVLTF
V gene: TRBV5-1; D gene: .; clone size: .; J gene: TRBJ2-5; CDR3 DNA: TGCGCCAGCACAGAGGGGACAAACCTTCAAGAGACCCAGTACTTC; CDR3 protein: CASTEGTNLQETQYF
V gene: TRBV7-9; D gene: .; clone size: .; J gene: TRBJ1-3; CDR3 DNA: TGTGCCAGCAGCTCCTTTACTGGAAACACCATATATTTT; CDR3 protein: CASSSFTGNTIYF
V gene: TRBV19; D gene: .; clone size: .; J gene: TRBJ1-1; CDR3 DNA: TGTGCCAGTAGTATGTCAGGGTTGGACACTGAAGCTTTCTTT; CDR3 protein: CASSMSGLDTEAFF
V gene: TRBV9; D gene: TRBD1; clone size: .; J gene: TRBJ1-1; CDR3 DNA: TGTGCCAGCAGCGTGGGGACAGCGAACACTGAAGCTTTCTTT; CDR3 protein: CASSVGTANTEAFF
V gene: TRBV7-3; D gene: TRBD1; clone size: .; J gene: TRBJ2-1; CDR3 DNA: TGTGCCAGCAGCTTAATGCCCCAGGGGGCCTCCTACAATGAGCAGTTCTTC; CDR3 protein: CASSLMPQGASYNEQFF
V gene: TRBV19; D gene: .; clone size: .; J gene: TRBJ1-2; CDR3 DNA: TGTGCCAGTAGGTCAGGTACCTATGGCTACACCTTC; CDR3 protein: CASRSGTYGYTF
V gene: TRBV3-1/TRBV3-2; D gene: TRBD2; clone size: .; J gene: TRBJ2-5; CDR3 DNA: TGTGCCAGCAGCCACAGCGGGACGCCAAAAGAGACCCAGTACTTC; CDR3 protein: CASSHSGTPKETQYF
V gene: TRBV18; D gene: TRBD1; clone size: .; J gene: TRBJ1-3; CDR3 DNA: TGTGCCAGCTCACCCATGGGACAGGCTCTGGCCGGAAACACCATATATTTT; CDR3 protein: CASSPMGQALAGNTIYF
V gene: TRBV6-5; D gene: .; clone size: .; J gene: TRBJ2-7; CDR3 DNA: TGTGCCAGCAACGCAGGGGGAGGCAGGCCTTACGAGCAGTACTTC; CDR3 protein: CASNAGGGRPYEQYF
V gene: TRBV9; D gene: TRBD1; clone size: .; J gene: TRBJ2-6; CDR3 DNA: TGTGCCAGCAGCTCGTCCCGGGACAGATACAACGTCCTGACTTTC; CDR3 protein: CASSSSRDRYNVLTF
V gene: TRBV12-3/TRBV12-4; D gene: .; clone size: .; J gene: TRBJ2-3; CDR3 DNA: TGTGCCAGCGGGGGTCGGGGGACAGATACGCAGTATTTT; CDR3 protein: CASGGRGTDTQYF
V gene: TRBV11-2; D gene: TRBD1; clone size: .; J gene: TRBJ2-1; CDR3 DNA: TGTGCCAGCAGCCCCGGGACAGGGTCCGCCAATGAGCAGTTCTTC; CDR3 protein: CASSPGTGSANEQFF
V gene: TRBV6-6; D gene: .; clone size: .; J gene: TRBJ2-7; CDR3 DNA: TGTGCCAGCAGCCTCGAGGACGAGCAGTACTTC; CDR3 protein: CASSLEDEQYF
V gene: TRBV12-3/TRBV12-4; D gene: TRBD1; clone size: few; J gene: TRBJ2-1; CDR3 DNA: TGTGCCAGCAGTCTACAGGGGGTCAATGAGCAGTTCTTC; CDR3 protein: CASSLQGVNEQFF
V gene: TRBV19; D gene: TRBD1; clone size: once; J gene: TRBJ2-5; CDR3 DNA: TGTGCCAGTAGTATAGGGACAGGGGGAGGGGCAGAAGAGACCCAGTACTTC; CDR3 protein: CASSIGTGGGAEETQYF
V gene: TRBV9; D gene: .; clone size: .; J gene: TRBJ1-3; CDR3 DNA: TGTGCCAGCAGCGTAGCCCGTGGCAACTCTGGAAACACCATATATTTT; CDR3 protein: CASSVARGNSGNTIYF
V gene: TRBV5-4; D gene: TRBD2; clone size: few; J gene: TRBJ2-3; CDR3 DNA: TGTGCCAGCAGCTTGGCCACTAGCGCGGATTACACAGATACGCAGTATTTT; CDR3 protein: CASSLATSADYTDTQYF
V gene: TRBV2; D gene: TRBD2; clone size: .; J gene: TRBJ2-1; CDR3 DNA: TGTGCCGGGGGTAGCGGGGGCCAGCAGTTCTTC; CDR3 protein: CAGGSGGQQFF
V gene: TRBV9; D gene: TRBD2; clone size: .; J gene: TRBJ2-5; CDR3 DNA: TGTGCCAGCAGCCCCCGTAGCGGGGGAGAAGAGACCCAGTACTTC; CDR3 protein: CASSPRSGGEETQYF
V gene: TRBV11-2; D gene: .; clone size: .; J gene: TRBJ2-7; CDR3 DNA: TGTGCCAGCAGCTTAGTTGAAGCCGGGACTCTTTCCTACGAGCAGTACTTC; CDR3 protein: CASSLVEAGTLSYEQYF
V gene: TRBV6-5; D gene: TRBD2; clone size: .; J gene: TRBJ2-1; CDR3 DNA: TGTGCCAGCAGTTTGACTAGCGGGAGTTACAATGAGCAGTTCTTC; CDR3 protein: CASSLTSGSYNEQFF
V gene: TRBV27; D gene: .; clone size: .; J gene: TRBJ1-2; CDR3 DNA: TGTGCCAGCAGCCCCGCCCTGAGCTATGGCTACACCTTC; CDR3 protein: CASSPALSYGYTF
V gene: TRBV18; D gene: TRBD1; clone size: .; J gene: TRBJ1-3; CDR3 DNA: TGTGCCAGCTCCCCGGGACAGGCCATCTCTGGAAACACCATATATTTT; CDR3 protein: CASSPGQAISGNTIYF
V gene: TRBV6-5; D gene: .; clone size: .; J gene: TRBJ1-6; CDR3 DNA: TGTGCCACCCAGACGGGGCCCCTCCACTTT; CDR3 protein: CATQTGPLHF
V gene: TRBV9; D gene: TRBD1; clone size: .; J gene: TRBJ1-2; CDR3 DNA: TGTGCCAGCAGTGTACAGGGGACCTATGGCTACACCTTC; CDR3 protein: CASSVQGTYGYTF
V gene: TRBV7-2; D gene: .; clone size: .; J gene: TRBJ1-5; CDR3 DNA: TGTGCCAGCAGCTTAGACGGGTCTCCCCGGAATCAGCCCCAGCATTTT; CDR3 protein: CASSLDGSPRNQPQHF
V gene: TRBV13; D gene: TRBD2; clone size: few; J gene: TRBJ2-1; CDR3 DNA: TGTGCCAGCAGCCAGGGACTAGCGGGAGTGAATGAGCAGTTCTTC; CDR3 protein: CASSQGLAGVNEQFF
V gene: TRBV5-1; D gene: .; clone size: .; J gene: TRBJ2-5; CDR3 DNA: TGCGCCAGCAGCGGGACACTCCCGCGGCAAGAGACCCAGTACTTC; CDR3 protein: CASSGTLPRQETQYF
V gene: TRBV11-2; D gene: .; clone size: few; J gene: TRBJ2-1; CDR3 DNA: TGTGCCAGCAGCTTAATTGCGAATGAGCAGTTCTTC; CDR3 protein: CASSLIANEQFF
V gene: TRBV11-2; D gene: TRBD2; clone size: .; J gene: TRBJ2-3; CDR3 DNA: TGTGCCAGCAGCTTAAAGATGACTAGCGGTGCTAGCACAGATACGCAGTATTTT; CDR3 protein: CASSLKMTSGASTDTQYF
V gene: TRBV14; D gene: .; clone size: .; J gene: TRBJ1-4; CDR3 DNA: TGTGCCAGCAGCCCAGTCGGGGGTCCTAATGAAAAACTGTTTTTT; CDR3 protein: CASSPVGGPNEKLFF
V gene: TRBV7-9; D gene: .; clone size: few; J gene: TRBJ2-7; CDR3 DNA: TGTGCCAGCAGCCCCAGACAGGACTTCGACGAGCAGTACTTC; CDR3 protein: CASSPRQDFDEQYF
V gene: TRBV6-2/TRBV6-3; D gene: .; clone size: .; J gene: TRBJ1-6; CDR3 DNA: TGTGCCAGCAGTTATTTGGGGAGGAAGTCACCCCTCCACTTT; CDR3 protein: CASSYLGRKSPLHF
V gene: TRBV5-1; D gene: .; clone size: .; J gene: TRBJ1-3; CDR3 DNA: TGCGCCAGCAGCTTGGGTAGGGGTGGAAACACCATATATTTT; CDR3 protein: CASSLGRGGNTIYF
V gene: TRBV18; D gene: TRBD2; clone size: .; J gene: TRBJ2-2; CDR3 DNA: TGTGCCAGCTCACCACTTTCTCTAGCGGATTGGAACACCGGGGAGCTGTTTTTT; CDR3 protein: CASSPLSLADWNTGELFF
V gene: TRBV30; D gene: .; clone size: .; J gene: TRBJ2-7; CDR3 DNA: TGTGCCTGGAGTGTAGAGGGCAGCTCCTACGAGCAGTACTTC; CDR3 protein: CAWSVEGSSYEQYF
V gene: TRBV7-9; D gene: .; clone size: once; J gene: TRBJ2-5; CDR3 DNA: TGTGCCAGCAGCTTAAGACTCGCGGGGCAAGAGACCCAGTACTTC; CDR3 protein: CASSLRLAGQETQYF
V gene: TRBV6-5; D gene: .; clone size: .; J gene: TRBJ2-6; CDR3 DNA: TGTGCCAGTGACAGACACTCTGGGGCCAACGTCCTGACTTTC; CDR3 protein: CASDRHSGANVLTF
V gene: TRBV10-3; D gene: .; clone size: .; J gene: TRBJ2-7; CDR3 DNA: TGTGCCATCAGTGTGGAGGCTCGGCAAGAGCAGTACTTC; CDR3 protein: CAISVEARQEQYF
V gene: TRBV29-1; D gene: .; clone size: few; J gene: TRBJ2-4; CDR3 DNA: TGCAGCGTGGAAATACTAGCCAAAAACATTCAGTACTTC; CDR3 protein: CSVEILAKNIQYF
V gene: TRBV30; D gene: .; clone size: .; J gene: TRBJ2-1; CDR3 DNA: TGTGCCTGGCAGGGCCCTCTCGCCTACAATGAGCAGTTCTTC; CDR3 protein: CAWQGPLAYNEQFF
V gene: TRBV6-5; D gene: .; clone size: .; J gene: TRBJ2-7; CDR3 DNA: TGTGCCAGCCTCTATCCAGGGGTGTACGAGCAGTACTTC; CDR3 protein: CASLYPGVYEQYF